This passage covers 6 T cell receptor beta chains from one sample sequenced in a study of blood T cells in healthy people across ages. The use of a sample-barcoded 5' primer and a J-beta primer mix characterized a second PCR of about 6 to 12 cycles. TCRdb re-derived calls from the 5' RACE reads in MiXCR, one entry per CDR3 protein. The sample carries about 830,000 distinct CDR3 sequences, less than 80% recorded once. Specimen: blood. The receptors stem from a man between 25 and 39 years old in good health.

Here the CDR3 DNA reads TGCGCCAGCAGCTTGATTCCCGGACAGGGAACCATGAGCTCCTATAATTCACCCCTCCACTTT. Its protein product is CASSLIPGQGTMSSYNSPLHF. V and J are TRBV5-1 and TRBJ1-6, with 8 bases that match TRBD1. With V trimmed by 1 base and J by 0 bases, 15 bases remained unmatched. The CDR3 consists of 21 residues. The germline V gene has CDR1 SGHRS and CDR2 YFSETQ. The variable domain in full, completed from reference TRBV5-1 and TRBJ1-6, reads KAGVTQTPRYLIKTRGQQVTLSCSPISGHRSVSWYQQTPGQGLQFLFEYFSETQRNKGNFPGRFSGRQFSNSRSEMNVSTLELGDSALYLCASSLIPGQGTMSSYNSPLHFGNGTRLTVT.

This clonotype was seen a handful of times. CDR3 nucleotide sequence: TGTGCCATCCGGGAAGTGGGGTACAATGAGCAGTTCTTC. This gives the protein CAIREVGYNEQFF. This chain uses TRBV10-3 with TRBJ2-1, with D tentatively TRBD2 (5 bases). V was clipped by 8 bases and J by 4 bases, with 12 bases between them. The CDR3 consists of 13 residues. Germline values: CDR1 ENHRY, CDR2 SYGVKD.

The chain links TRBV2 to TRBJ2-4; 7 positions agree with TRBD1. The J call may be incorrect, as the DNA end agrees better with TRBJ2-7. CDR3 length: 14 residues. CDR1 and CDR2 (germline): SNHLY, FYNNEI. The CDR3 here is CASRGSRQGYEQYF. For the CDR3, the DNA is TGTGCCAGCAGGGGTAGCAGACAGGGCTACGAGCAGTACTTC.

V and J are TRBV29-1 and TRBJ2-4, with 7 positions matching TRBD1. Judging by the DNA end, TRBJ2-5 fits better; the J call may be wrong. Germline-derived CDR1 and CDR2 are SQVTM and ANQGSEA. The CDR3 is made up of 12 amino acids. CDR3 amino acids: CSGGQVERTQYF. CDR3 DNA sequence: TGCAGCGGAGGACAGGTCGAGAGGACCCAGTACTTC.

This rearrangement joins TRBV27 to TRBJ2-5; TRBD1 aligns across 7 bases. The closer fit of TRBJ2-7 to the DNA end suggests the J call may be wrong. Germline lookup yields CDR1 MNHEY and CDR2 SMNVEV (reference sequence). This CDR3 spans 16 amino acids. The CDR3 bases are TGTGCCAGCAGTCCCTGGGGACAGTCCAAGTGGTACGAGCAGTACTTC. Protein sequence: CASSPWGQSKWYEQYF.

This CDR3 is CASNLGQYNEQFF. The CDR3 bases are TGTGCCAGCAACCTGGGACAGTACAATGAGCAGTTCTTC. The chain has TRBV6-1 and TRBJ2-1; 7 bases are a match to TRBD1. Germline V CDR1 and CDR2: MNHNS, SASEGT. The V gene end was trimmed by 7 bases and the J gene end by 4 bases; junction bases not matched to a gene: 4. The CDR3 contains 13 residues.